These 10 T cell receptor beta chains were sequenced from one sample in a study of cytomegalovirus exposure and HLA in healthy donors. Assay: immunoSEQ multiplex PCR; the TCRdb copy retains only in-frame clones and omits some. The profile covers more than 100,000 clones, with 88% appearing a single time and 1.4% taken by the ten largest. The source material was PBMCs. Source of these receptors: a man aged 30 to 45 in good health and CMV-seronegative.

The chain has TRBV27 and TRBJ2-7; no firm D call. Germline loops: CDR1 MNHEY, CDR2 SMNVEV (reference sequence). Trimming took 4 bases from V and 4 from J, leaving 20 bases between them. The CDR3 has 16 residues. The CDR3 DNA follows: TGTGCCAGCAGTTCACCTACCTGGTCGCCGCTATACGAGCAGTACTTC. Protein: CASSSPTWSPLYEQYF.

The chain links TRBV5-3 to TRBJ1-2, with D possibly matching TRBD1 (6 bases). TRBV5-3 is sorted into the ORF group, with uncertain function. The V end was cut by 8 bases, the J end by 4 bases, with 21 bases between. The CDR3 length is 15 residues. The CDR3 sequence is CASSPRTVRAYGYTF. The CDR3, as DNA: TGTGCCAGCAGTCCTAGGACAGTGCGGGCCTATGGCTACACCTTC.

The chain combines TRBV25-1 with TRBJ1-1; D remains unclear. With 10 bases removed from V and 8 bases from J, the gap between germline ends came to 14 bases. This CDR3 is 11 amino acids long. Germline V gene sequence: CDR1 MGHDK, CDR2 SYGVNS. The DNA of the CDR3 is TGTGCCACCTCGCCGCTATGGGAAGCTTTCTTT. It encodes CATSPLWEAFF.

A single count supports this clone. The rearrangement joins TRBV5-8 to TRBJ2-4; no clear D. Per germline, CDR1 SGHTS and CDR2 YDEGEE. Trimming stripped 1 base from V and 6 bases from J, with 14 bases between. CDR3 length: 15 residues. The CDR3 coding sequence is TGTGCCAGCAGCTTGCCGAGAGACATGGGAAACATTCAGTACTTC. Translated: CASSLPRDMGNIQYF.

The rearrangement joins TRBV5-1 to TRBJ2-7; 13 nucleotides align to TRBD2. Trimming cost V 6 bases and J 4 bases; bases outside gene matches: 7. The CDR3 consists of 15 residues. Germline lookup yields CDR1 SGHRS and CDR2 YFSETQ. CDR3 in amino acids: CASTFGTSGKYEQYF. The DNA of the CDR3 is TGCGCCAGCACCTTCGGGACTAGCGGGAAGTACGAGCAGTACTTC.

V and J are TRBV30 and TRBJ2-2, with a possible D match to TRBD1 (6 bases). CDR1 is GTSNPN and CDR2 is SVGIG in the germline V gene (reference sequence). The CDR3 length is 14 residues. V was pared by 2 bases and J by 5 bases, with 12 bases between. CDR3 nucleotide sequence: TGTGCCTGGAGTAGGGGGAGATCAACCGGGGAGCTGTTTTTT. Its translation is CAWSRGRSTGELFF.

The chain recombines TRBV5-5 with TRBJ2-7; possibly TRBD1 for D (6 bases). The V gene lost 0 bases and the J gene lost 6 bases, with 16 bases spanning the gap. CDR1 and CDR2 (germline): SGHKS, YYEKEE (reference sequence). CDR3 length equals 15 residues. CDR3 protein: CASSLERTAALEQYF. CDR3 in DNA: TGTGCCAGCAGCTTGGAGAGGACAGCGGCCCTCGAGCAGTACTTC.

The CDR3 protein is CASNRHQETQYF. In DNA form, the CDR3 reads TGTGCCAGCAACAGGCACCAAGAGACCCAGTACTTC. The V gene is TRBV2, the J gene TRBJ2-5, with a tentative D call TRBD1 (5 bases). The CDR3 totals 12 residues. Germline values: CDR1 SNHLY, CDR2 FYNNEI. V lost 7 bases and J 0 bases, leaving 6 bases between the germline ends.

This clone was seen only a few times. This chain uses TRBV6-1 with TRBJ2-6; D is undetermined. The CDR3 runs 16 residues. V was cut by 0 bases and J by 1 base, with 7 bases left in between. Germline V gene sequence: CDR1 MNHNS, CDR2 SASEGT. The CDR3 coding sequence is TGTGCCAGCAGTGAAGCGACCGGGTCTGGGGCCAACGTCCTGACTTTC. Amino acids: CASSEATGSGANVLTF.

The chain recombines TRBV19 with TRBJ1-2; D is possibly TRBD1 (6 bases). The V gene lost 6 bases and the J gene lost 8 bases, with 13 bases spanning the gap. CDR1 LNHDA and CDR2 SQIVND come from the germline V gene (reference sequence). The CDR3 loop spans 12 amino acids. The CDR3 spells CASSPGARGYTF. DNA for the CDR3: TGTGCCAGTAGCCCAGGGGCGAGGGGCTACACCTTC.